The next 21 T cell receptor beta chains were all read from a single sample in a study of T cells after yellow fever vaccination. TCRdb recomputed calls from the 5' RACE reads with MiXCR, one row per CDR3 protein. Of a few hundred thousand distinct CDR3 sequences listed, 19% are singletons. The sequences come from PBMCs, collected 15 days after the yellow fever booster vaccination. The receptors come from a man aged 30-40 years who received the YFV17D yellow fever vaccine.

This clonotype has a handful of counts. This chain links TRBV5-1 with TRBJ2-2; D unclear. V was trimmed by 5 bases and J by 0 bases, leaving 8 bases between them. The V gene's germline CDR1 is SGHRS and CDR2 YFSETQ. The CDR3 spans 14 residues. In DNA form, the CDR3 reads TGCGCCAGCAGGACCGACCCGAACACCGGGGAGCTGTTTTTT. This codes for CASRTDPNTGELFF. The full variable domain, its missing parts supplied by reference TRBV5-1 and TRBJ2-2, is KAGVTQTPRYLIKTRGQQVTLSCSPISGHRSVSWYQQTPGQGLQFLFEYFSETQRNKGNFPGRFSGRQFSNSRSEMNVSTLELGDSALYLCASRTDPNTGELFFGEGSRLTVL.

This clonotype was seen only a few times. The V gene is TRBV7-2, the J gene TRBJ2-2; 8 positions agree with TRBD2. Germline loops: CDR1 SGHTA, CDR2 FQGNSA. V lost 4 bases, J lost 6 bases, and 1 base stayed unmatched. The CDR3 spans 13 residues. The CDR3 DNA reads as TGTGCCAGCAGCTCGGGACTAGCCGGGGAGCTGTTTTTT. Its protein product is CASSSGLAGELFF.

The rearrangement joins TRBV5-1 to TRBJ2-7; possible D gene TRBD2, 6 bases. The CDR3 sequence is 14 residues long. V was cut by 4 bases and J by 1 base, with 12 bases left in between. The germline V gene has CDR1 SGHRS and CDR2 YFSETQ. This CDR3 is CASSPRLESYEQYF. The CDR3 DNA follows: TGCGCCAGCAGCCCACGACTAGAGTCCTACGAGCAGTACTTC.

CDR3 residues: CASSLEWAQGKLFF. CDR3 nucleotides: TGCGCCAGCAGCTTGGAATGGGCGCAAGGAAAACTGTTTTTT. The V gene is TRBV5-1, the J gene TRBJ1-4; D uncertain. This CDR3 region has 14 residues. Germline V gene lookup returns CDR1 SGHRS and CDR2 YFSETQ. The germline V and J ends were trimmed by 0 bases and 10 bases, with 13 bases remaining between them.

The CDR3, as DNA: TGTGCCAGCACTAACGGCGGCGGCTATGGCTACACCTTC. Translating it yields CASTNGGGYGYTF. This rearrangement joins TRBV6-1 to TRBJ1-2; D is unresolved. In germline, CDR1 is MNHNS, CDR2 SASEGT. CDR3 length: 13 residues. The V gene lost 7 bases and the J gene lost 4 bases, with 13 bases spanning the gap.

This clonotype has a single count. DNA of the CDR3: TGTGCCACCAGCCGACGCTCTGGGGCCAACGTCCTGACTTTC. This gives the protein CATSRRSGANVLTF. The chain combines TRBV15 with TRBJ2-6; unclear D gene. CDR3 length: 14 amino acids. Trimming left V 5 bases short and J 0 bases short, with 5 bases between. Germline V CDR1 and CDR2: LNHNV, YYDKDF (reference sequence).

In this sample, this clonotype turned up a few times. For the CDR3, the DNA is TGTGCCAGCAGGCTAAAAGACAGCAACAATGAGCAGTTCTTC. Amino acid sequence: CASRLKDSNNEQFF. This sequence joins TRBV7-9 and TRBJ2-1; D might be TRBD1 (5 bases). Trimming took off 6 bases at V and 5 bases at J, with 14 bases between the two ends. Germline loops: CDR1 SEHNR, CDR2 FQNEAQ (reference sequence). CDR3 length: 14 residues.

The sample holds a few counts of this clonotype. The chain carries TRBV15 and TRBJ2-3; D may be TRBD2 (5 bases). Looked up from germline, CDR1 is LNHNV and CDR2 is YYDKDF (reference sequence). This CDR3 is 17 amino acids long. V was pared by 0 bases and J by 0 bases, with 13 bases between. CDR3: CATSREALALSTDTQYF. DNA for the CDR3: TGTGCCACCAGCAGAGAGGCTCTAGCCCTTAGCACAGATACGCAGTATTTT.

The gene calls are TRBV7-3 and TRBJ1-2; unclear D gene. Deletions cut 1 base from V and 4 bases from J, with 7 bases between. This CDR3 comprises 13 residues. CDR1 is SGHTA, CDR2 FQGTGA, per germline. This CDR3 reads CASSLKGFYGYTF. DNA for the CDR3: TGTGCCAGCAGCTTAAAGGGCTTCTATGGCTACACCTTC.

This clonotype was picked up a small number of times. The V and J genes are TRBV7-2 and TRBJ1-5, with 8 bases aligning to TRBD1. Germline values: CDR1 SGHTA, CDR2 FQGNSA. V was pared by 1 base and J by 6 bases, with 5 bases of the junction left unmatched. This CDR3 region has 15 residues. This CDR3 reads CASSLGTGRVQPQHF. The CDR3 nucleotides read TGTGCCAGCAGCTTAGGGACAGGGCGGGTTCAGCCCCAGCATTTT.

The chain joins TRBV5-1 to TRBJ2-3; D tentatively fits TRBD1 or TRBD2 (5 bases each). The germline V gene encodes CDR1 SGHRS and CDR2 YFSETQ. The CDR3 extends over 14 amino acids. V lost 4 bases and J 5 bases, leaving 14 bases between the germline ends. This chain's CDR3 is CASSTGGQGDTQYF. CDR3 DNA: TGCGCCAGCAGCACCGGAGGCCAGGGAGATACGCAGTATTTT.

In its sample, this clonotype was seen a few times. The CDR3 loop is CASSTGTNEQYF. CDR3 DNA sequence: TGCGCCAGCAGCACCGGGACAAACGAGCAGTACTTC. The chain employs TRBV5-1 and TRBJ2-7; D might be TRBD1 (6 bases). CDR1 is SGHRS and CDR2 is YFSETQ in the germline V gene. The CDR3 spans 12 residues. With 4 bases removed from V and 5 bases from J, the gap between germline ends came to 10 bases.

In its sample, this clonotype was seen many times. This chain links TRBV27 with TRBJ2-7; the D gene is possibly TRBD2 (7 bases). From germline, CDR1 is MNHEY and CDR2 SMNVEV (reference sequence). CDR3 length equals 13 residues. Trimming left V 7 bases short and J 2 bases short, with 12 bases between. The CDR3 bases are TGTGCCAGCAAGGGGGGGAGGCCCTACGAGCAGTACTTC. Its protein is CASKGGRPYEQYF.

The J gene is TRBJ1-2, the V gene TRBV20-1; D is unclear. Germline-derived CDR1 and CDR2 are DFQATT and SNEGSKA (reference sequence). This CDR3 has 11 residues. The V end lost 4 bases, the J end lost 2 bases, and 5 bases lay between the germline ends. The CDR3 here is CSANHNYGYTF. CDR3 sequence (DNA): TGCAGTGCTAATCACAACTATGGCTACACCTTC.

The chain has TRBV7-2 and TRBJ2-1; 7 positions agree with TRBD2. Germline CDR1 reads SGHTA; CDR2 reads FQGNSA. After removal of 5 bases from V and 7 bases from J, the junction contained 8 bases not matched to a gene. CDR3 length: 14 residues. The CDR3 region has the DNA TGTGCCAGCAGCATCGCCGGGACTATTAATGAGCAGTTCTTC. Encoded protein: CASSIAGTINEQFF.

This clonotype was detected only a few times. The V gene is TRBV5-1, the J gene TRBJ2-4; 10 bases align to TRBD2. Germline CDR1 and CDR2: SGHRS and YFSETQ. The CDR3 sequence is 16 residues long. The V and J ends lost 2 bases and 3 bases, in that order; junction bases with no gene match: 5. The CDR3 spells CASSFLAGDDKNIQYF. The CDR3, as DNA: TGCGCCAGCAGCTTCCTAGCGGGAGATGACAAAAACATTCAGTACTTC.

The sample holds a few counts of this clonotype. J is TRBJ2-7 and V is TRBV28, with 9 bases fitting TRBD1. This CDR3 has 15 amino acids. The J segment lost 5 bases and the V segment lost 9 bases, leaving 14 bases of the junction unmatched. The germline V gene encodes CDR1 MDHEN and CDR2 SYDVKM. This CDR3 reads CASVYRDRAPDEQYF. CDR3 bases: TGTGCCAGTGTCTATCGGGACAGGGCCCCTGACGAGCAGTACTTC.

The chain uses TRBV7-8 and TRBJ2-3; TRBD2 matches 7 bases. V trimming: 5 bases; J trimming: 0 bases; junction bases outside the gene matches: 8. The germline CDR1 and CDR2 sequences are SGHVS and FQNEAQ. This CDR3 contains 16 residues. The CDR3 DNA reads as TGTGCCAGCAGCCCCGCGGGCGGGAGAAGCACAGATACGCAGTATTTT. This codes for CASSPAGGRSTDTQYF.

The chain links TRBV5-1 to TRBJ2-5; 10 nucleotides align to TRBD2. This CDR3 is 15 amino acids long. Germline CDR1 reads SGHRS; CDR2 reads YFSETQ. V lost 2 bases to trimming and J lost 4 bases; unmatched junction nucleotides: 5. CDR3 sequence: CASSFLAGVAETQYF. The CDR3 DNA reads TGCGCCAGCAGCTTCCTAGCGGGAGTGGCAGAGACCCAGTACTTC.

The chain couples TRBV11-2 to TRBJ2-5, with 11 bases fitting TRBD2. This CDR3 contains 19 residues. V shed 5 bases, J shed 7 bases, and the junction held 21 bases outside the gene matches. In germline, CDR1 is SGHAT, CDR2 FQNNGV. The CDR3 protein is CASSGAFGALAGGERTQYF. The CDR3 DNA sequence: TGTGCCAGCAGCGGCGCATTCGGGGCTCTAGCGGGAGGTGAGAGGACCCAGTACTTC.

This clonotype was found a few times. The rearrangement uses TRBV3-1 and TRBJ2-2; 8 nucleotides match TRBD1. Per the germline V gene, CDR1 is LGHDT and CDR2 is YNNKEL (reference sequence). CDR3 length: 17 residues. V lost 2 bases and J lost 4; bases outside the gene matches: 9. This CDR3 is CASSQPGTGLLTGELFF. As DNA, the CDR3 is TGTGCCAGCAGCCAACCCGGGACAGGATTACTCACCGGGGAGCTGTTTTTT.